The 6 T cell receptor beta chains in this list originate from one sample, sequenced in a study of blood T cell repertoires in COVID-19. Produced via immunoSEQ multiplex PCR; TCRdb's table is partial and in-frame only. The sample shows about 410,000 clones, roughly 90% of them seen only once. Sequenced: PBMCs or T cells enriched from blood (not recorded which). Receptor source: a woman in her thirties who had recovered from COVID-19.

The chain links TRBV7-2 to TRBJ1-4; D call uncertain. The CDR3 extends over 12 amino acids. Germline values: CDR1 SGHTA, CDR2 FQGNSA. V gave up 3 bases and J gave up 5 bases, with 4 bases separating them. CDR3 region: CASSFLNEKLFF. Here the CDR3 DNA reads TGTGCCAGCAGCTTCCTCAATGAAAAACTGTTTTTT.

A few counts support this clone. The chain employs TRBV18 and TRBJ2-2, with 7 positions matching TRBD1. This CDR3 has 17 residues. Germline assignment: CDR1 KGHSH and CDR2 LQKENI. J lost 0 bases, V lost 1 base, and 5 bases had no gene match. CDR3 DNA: TGTGCCAGCTCACCACGGGACAGACCTACGAACACCGGGGAGCTGTTTTTT. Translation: CASSPRDRPTNTGELFF.

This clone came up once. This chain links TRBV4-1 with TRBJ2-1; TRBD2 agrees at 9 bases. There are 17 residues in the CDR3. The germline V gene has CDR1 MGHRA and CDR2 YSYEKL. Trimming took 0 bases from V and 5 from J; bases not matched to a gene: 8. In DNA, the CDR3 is TGCGCCAGCAGCCAAGATCTGCTAGCGGGATCCAACAATGAGCAGTTCTTC. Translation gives CASSQDLLAGSNNEQFF.

The CDR3 coding sequence is TGTGCCAGCCGGGATATGGGCACTGAAGCTTTCTTT. As protein: CASRDMGTEAFF. The chain carries TRBV19 and TRBJ1-1; no firm D call. Germline V gene lookup returns CDR1 LNHDA and CDR2 SQIVND (reference sequence). The CDR3 extends over 12 amino acids. V was clipped by 9 bases and J by 4 bases, with 12 bases between them. Complete variable domain (other parts from reference TRBV19 and TRBJ1-1): DGGITQSPKYLFRKEGQNVTLSCEQNLNHDAMYWYRQDPGQGLRLIYYSQIVNDFQKGDIAEGYSVSREKKESFPLTVTSAQKNPTAFYLCASRDMGTEAFFGQGTRLTVV.

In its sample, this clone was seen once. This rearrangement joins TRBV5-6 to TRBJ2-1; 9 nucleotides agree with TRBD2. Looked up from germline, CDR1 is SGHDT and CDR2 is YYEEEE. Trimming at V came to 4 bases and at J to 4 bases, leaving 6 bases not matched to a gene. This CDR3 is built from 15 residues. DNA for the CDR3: TGTGCCAGCAGCCCCCGGCTAGCGGGGTACAATGAGCAGTTCTTC. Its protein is CASSPRLAGYNEQFF.

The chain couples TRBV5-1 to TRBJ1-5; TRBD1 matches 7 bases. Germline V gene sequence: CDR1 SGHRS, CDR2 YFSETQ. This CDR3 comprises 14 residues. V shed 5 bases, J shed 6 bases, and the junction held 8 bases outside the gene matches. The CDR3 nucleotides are TGCGCCAGCAGAGGGCAGGGGGTTGGTCAGCCCCAGCATTTT. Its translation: CASRGQGVGQPQHF.